The clone carrying this TCR beta chain was seen at least ten times. Its antigen is undetermined. Using RNA template, CDR3s of TCR alpha and beta were amplified with iRepertoire arm-PCR. In TCRdb, the multiplex PCR reads were re-called with MiXCR into one record per CDR3 protein. The sample holds about 400,000 distinct CDR3 sequences, 41% seen once. The record originates from a study of glioma-infiltrating T cells. The study, taken as a whole, reports: A blood CDR3 motif signature was depleted in highly divergent patients.

The CDR3 covers 12 residues. Germline V gives CDR1 MDHEN, CDR2 SYDVKM. The V and J ends lost 3 bases and 5 bases respectively, with 7 bases between them. The chain combines TRBV28 with TRBJ1-2; no definite D call. Input material: glioma tissue, nonneoplastic brain tissue, or PBMCs (not recorded which). The clonotype was recovered from a human donor with low-grade glioma or glioblastoma, undergoing nonglioma brain surgery, or in good health (not recorded which). CDR3 nucleotides: TGTGCCAGCAGTTTGGATCAGTATGGCTACACCTTC. It specifies CASSLDQYGYTF.